This T cell receptor beta chain was sequenced for a study of OX40 agonist ivuxolimab in advanced cancers. The wider study: A mean age of roughly 60 years, range about 23 to 80, was recorded, and 70% to 85% were male. A history of anti-PD-1, anti-PD-L1 or anti-CTLA-4 therapy was acceptable, and approximately 41% had some. Partial responses were recorded for three patients, including one with hepatocellular carcinoma and two with cutaneous melanoma. Notes on the study in general: The expanded peripheral T cells' antigen specificity was not determined.

The assay was immunoSEQ multiplex PCR, and TCRdb's table has in-frame clones only and misses some. Here the sample spans roughly 40,000 clones, roughly 84% being singletons. As for this clone: Its antigen is undetermined.

V lost 3 bases and J 5 bases, leaving 11 bases between the germline ends. Germline values: CDR1 LNHDA, CDR2 SQIVND (reference sequence). This CDR3 contains 14 residues. The source of this sequence is an adult with an advanced solid tumor such as melanoma, head and neck, liver or kidney cancer. The sequenced sample was CD4+ or CD8+ T cells sorted from blood, obtained in a trial of the OX40 agonist ivuxolimab. The rearrangement joins TRBV19 to TRBJ2-4; the D is unclear. The CDR3 DNA is TGTGCCAGTAGTATCTGGGGTCGGGAAAACATTCAGTACTTC. Its translation: CASSIWGRENIQYF.